One sample yielded the 25 T cell receptor beta chains listed below, sequenced in a study of cytomegalovirus exposure and HLA in healthy donors. Sequenced by immunoSEQ multiplex PCR; TCRdb stores in-frame clones only, minus some. The table has 150,000 to 250,000 clones, roughly 81% seen once. The material sequenced was PBMCs. The receptors derive from a woman aged 25 to 39 in good health and CMV-seronegative.

This chain uses TRBV15 with TRBJ1-4; D is perhaps TRBD1 (5 bases). CDR1 LNHNV and CDR2 YYDKDF come from the germline V gene (reference sequence). Trimming shortened V by 1 base and J by 3 bases, and 12 bases separated the two germline ends. The CDR3 spans 16 residues. The DNA for the CDR3 is TGTGCCACCAGCAGAGGGTCGGGGGGATCTAATGAAAAACTGTTTTTT. It is translated as CATSRGSGGSNEKLFF.

The chain recombines TRBV5-1 with TRBJ2-2; possibly TRBD1 for D (6 bases). CDR3 length: 15 amino acids. CDR1 is SGHRS and CDR2 is YFSETQ in the germline V gene. V lost 4 bases to trimming and J lost 2 bases, with 12 bases between them. The CDR3 region has the DNA TGCGCCAGCAGCCCAGGGACACCTAACACCGGGGAGCTGTTTTTT. Its translation is CASSPGTPNTGELFF.

This clone was counted once. The chain links TRBV6-5 to TRBJ1-5; 8 positions agree with TRBD1. Germline lookup yields CDR1 MNHEY and CDR2 SVGAGI. V trimming: 7 bases; J trimming: 3 bases; junction bases outside the gene matches: 8. This CDR3 is 15 amino acids long. The CDR3 loop reads CASTAQQGVNQPQHF. The CDR3 DNA follows: TGTGCCAGCACGGCGCAACAGGGGGTCAATCAGCCCCAGCATTTT.

This chain uses TRBV5-1 with TRBJ1-5; 9 nucleotides line up with TRBD1. Germline V CDR1 and CDR2: SGHRS, YFSETQ. V trimming: 4 bases; J trimming: 2 bases; junction bases outside the gene matches: 4. This CDR3 is built from 15 residues. The CDR3 nucleotides are TGCGCCAGCAGCCCGAGGACAGGGGGCAATCAGCCCCAGCATTTT. Translation gives CASSPRTGGNQPQHF.

The J gene is TRBJ1-4, the V gene TRBV6-5; D uncertain. Germline V lookup: CDR1 MNHEY, CDR2 SVGAGI. CDR3 size: 14 residues. V dropped 3 bases and J dropped 7 bases, with 12 bases sitting between them. The CDR3 spells CASSYLEGAEKLFF. The DNA for the CDR3 is TGTGCCAGCAGTTATCTGGAGGGCGCTGAAAAACTGTTTTTT.

The chain employs TRBV5-4 and TRBJ1-2, with D possibly TRBD1 on 5 matching bases. Per the germline V gene, CDR1 is SGHNT and CDR2 is YYREEE (reference sequence). CDR3 length: 13 amino acids. The V gene lost 0 bases and the J gene lost 4 bases, with 7 bases spanning the gap. CDR3 residues: CASSLERGYGYTF. CDR3 in DNA: TGTGCCAGCAGCTTGGAAAGGGGCTATGGCTACACCTTC.

The rearrangement links TRBV19 to TRBJ2-1, with 9 bases that match TRBD2. The CDR3 is made up of 16 amino acids. The V gene end was trimmed by 4 bases and the J gene end by 7 bases; junction bases not matched to a gene: 11. Germline V lookup: CDR1 LNHDA, CDR2 SQIVND (reference sequence). In nucleotides, the CDR3 is TGTGCCAGTAGTAAAGCGGGAGGATTAATGAGGAATGAGCAGTTCTTC. This sequence encodes CASSKAGGLMRNEQFF.

The chain combines TRBV5-1 with TRBJ2-7; TRBD1 matches 7 bases. V was pared by 2 bases and J by 4 bases, with 12 bases of the junction left unmatched. Germline assignment: CDR1 SGHRS and CDR2 YFSETQ. The CDR3 sequence is 16 residues long. The CDR3 sequence is CASSLSPTDRAYEQYF. The CDR3 DNA is TGCGCCAGCAGCTTATCCCCAACTGACAGGGCTTACGAGCAGTACTTC.

A single count supports this clone. The J gene is TRBJ2-7, the V gene TRBV19; D is perhaps TRBD1 (6 bases). Germline V gives CDR1 LNHDA, CDR2 SQIVND (reference sequence). The CDR3 sequence is 12 residues long. The V end was cut by 10 bases, the J end by 2 bases, with 12 bases between. CDR3 sequence: CATSGTTYEQYF. As DNA, the CDR3 is TGTGCCACTTCGGGGACAACCTACGAGCAGTACTTC.

This chain links TRBV4-2 with TRBJ2-7; D might be TRBD2 (6 bases). Looked up from germline, CDR1 is LGHNA and CDR2 is YNFKEQ. This CDR3 has 15 amino acids. Trimming took 0 bases from V and 3 from J, leaving 12 bases between them. CDR3 nucleotides: TGTGCCAGCAGCCAAGAGCTGGCGGGAAACTACGAGCAGTACTTC. This gives the protein CASSQELAGNYEQYF.

V and J are TRBV2 and TRBJ2-3; 14 bases fit TRBD2. The CDR3 runs 17 residues. Germline V CDR1 and CDR2: SNHLY, FYNNEI. The ends lost 4 bases at V and 5 bases at J; junction bases unmatched: 8. The CDR3 here is CASSVGLAGGGIDTQYF. The CDR3 DNA follows: TGTGCCAGCAGTGTAGGACTAGCGGGAGGTGGTATAGATACGCAGTATTTT.

The rearrangement links TRBV4-1 to TRBJ1-2, with TRBD1 identical over 8 bases. The CDR3 loop spans 16 amino acids. The germline V gene has CDR1 MGHRA and CDR2 YSYEKL. V lost 0 bases, J lost 4 bases, and 7 bases stayed unmatched. The CDR3 sequence: CASSQDRTGGAYGYTF. CDR3 nucleotides: TGCGCCAGCAGCCAAGATAGAACAGGGGGGGCCTATGGCTACACCTTC.

V and J are TRBV28 and TRBJ1-1; D possibly corresponds to TRBD1 (6 bases). The CDR3 is 15 residues long. Looked up from germline, CDR1 is MDHEN and CDR2 is SYDVKM. Between the trimmed V and J ends, which lost 2 bases and 5 bases, there was a span of 15 bases. The CDR3 loop reads CASSLGSAGETEAFF. The CDR3 coding sequence is TGTGCCAGCAGTTTAGGATCGGCAGGGGAAACTGAAGCTTTCTTT.

This sequence joins TRBV9 and TRBJ2-3; no clear D gene. V lost 2 bases and J lost 0, with 4 bases in between. Germline V lookup: CDR1 SGDLS, CDR2 YYNGEE. This CDR3 comprises 13 residues. This CDR3 is CASSVPSTDTQYF. The CDR3 DNA is TGTGCCAGCAGCGTTCCAAGCACAGATACGCAGTATTTT.

The chain uses TRBV27 and TRBJ2-1; TRBD2 matches 7 bases. Per germline, CDR1 MNHEY and CDR2 SMNVEV (reference sequence). J was trimmed by 6 bases and V by 0 bases; bases with no gene match: 5. CDR3 length: 15 residues. Written as DNA, the CDR3 is TGTGCCAGCAGTTTATCGTTAGCGGGCCGCAATGAGCAGTTCTTC. Protein: CASSLSLAGRNEQFF.

CDR3 sequence reads: CASSTPATGNQPQHF. The CDR3 bases are TGTGCCAGTAGTACTCCTGCGACAGGGAATCAGCCCCAGCATTTT. V gene TRBV19 combines with J gene TRBJ1-5; TRBD1 agrees at 7 bases. The CDR3 length is 15 residues. Germline V lookup: CDR1 LNHDA, CDR2 SQIVND (reference sequence). Losses at the gene ends were 4 bases for V and 4 bases for J; bases not matched to a gene: 7.

The chain combines TRBV28 with TRBJ2-7; the match to TRBD1 covers 10 bases. Germline values: CDR1 MDHEN, CDR2 SYDVKM. Trimming removed 2 bases from V and 3 bases from J; junction bases left unmatched: 4. The CDR3 is 15 amino acids. The CDR3 is CASSLPGQGSYEQYF. The CDR3 nucleotides are TGTGCCAGCAGTTTACCGGGACAGGGGAGCTACGAGCAGTACTTC. The full variable domain, in which reference TRBV28 and TRBJ2-7 provide the parts outside the CDR3, is DVKVTQSSRYLVKRTGEKVFLECVQDMDHENMFWYRQDPGLGLRLIYFSYDVKMKEKGDIPEGYSVSREKKERFSLILESASTNQTSMYLCASSLPGQGSYEQYFGPGTRLTVT.

This sequence joins TRBV7-9 and TRBJ1-6; D may be TRBD1 (5 bases). Trimming left V 1 base short and J 6 bases short, with 13 bases between. The CDR3 has 16 amino acids. Germline values: CDR1 SEHNR, CDR2 FQNEAQ (reference sequence). Here the CDR3 DNA reads TGTGCCAGCAGCTTAGTGCGGGACGGGGCTAATTCACCCCTCCACTTT. Translation: CASSLVRDGANSPLHF. Drawing the rest from reference TRBV7-9 and TRBJ1-6, the complete variable domain is DTGVSQNPRHKITKRGQNVTFRCDPISEHNRLYWYRQTLGQGPEFLTYFQNEAQLEKSRLLSDRFSAERPKGSFSTLEIQRTEQGDSAMYLCASSLVRDGANSPLHFGNGTRLTVT.

V gene TRBV30 combines with J gene TRBJ1-6; a possible D gene is TRBD1 (6 bases). The CDR3 is 17 amino acids. The V end lost 2 bases, the J end lost 0 bases, and 14 bases lay between the germline ends. CDR1 is GTSNPN, CDR2 SVGIG, per germline (reference sequence). In DNA, the CDR3 is TGTGCCTGGAGTCTAGCGGGGGCGAGCTCCTATAATTCACCCCTCCACTTT. Its translation: CAWSLAGASSYNSPLHF.

V gene TRBV18 combines with J gene TRBJ1-2; no definite D call. Between the trimmed V and J ends, which lost 6 bases and 6 bases, there was a span of 17 bases. Germline loops: CDR1 KGHSH, CDR2 LQKENI. The CDR3 spans 14 residues. The CDR3 region has the DNA TGTGCCAGCTCTCTAGCTGTGTTAGGAGATGGCTACACCTTC. Its translation: CASSLAVLGDGYTF. The variable domain in full, with the rest retrieved from reference TRBV18 and TRBJ1-2, is NAGVMQNPRHLVRRRGQEARLRCSPMKGHSHVYWYRQLPEEGLKFMVYLQKENIIDESGMPKERFSAEFPKEGPSILRIQQVVRGDSAAYFCASSLAVLGDGYTFGSGTRLTVV.

This chain links TRBV7-8 with TRBJ1-2; 9 bases line up with TRBD1. Per the germline V gene, CDR1 is SGHVS and CDR2 is FQNEAQ. This CDR3 has 19 amino acids. The junction had 16 bases not matched to a gene; V was cut back by 4 bases and J by 1 base. The CDR3: CASSSGRMDRGQYNYGYTF. The DNA of the CDR3 is TGTGCCAGCAGCTCTGGACGAATGGACAGGGGCCAATATAACTATGGCTACACCTTC.

The rearrangement joins TRBV6-5 to TRBJ1-3; D is possibly TRBD1 (5 bases). The germline V gene has CDR1 MNHEY and CDR2 SVGAGI. The CDR3 loop spans 14 amino acids. Trimming removed 6 bases from V and 0 bases from J, with 9 bases in between. The CDR3 loop is CASRPGLSGNTIYF. The CDR3 DNA is TGTGCCAGCAGACCAGGGCTCTCTGGAAACACCATATATTTT.

The genes are TRBV7-9 and TRBJ1-1; D is possibly TRBD1 (6 bases). Germline CDR1 SEHNR, CDR2 FQNEAQ (reference sequence). Trimming removed 3 bases from V and 9 bases from J, with 8 bases in between. The CDR3 sequence is 11 residues long. The CDR3 bases are TGTGCCAGCAGCTTGACAGGCAAAGCTTTCTTT. This sequence encodes CASSLTGKAFF.

The genes are TRBV6-1 and TRBJ1-2; D is unresolved. This CDR3 spans 13 amino acids. Trimming shortened V by 7 bases and J by 8 bases, and 17 bases separated the two germline ends. The germline V gene encodes CDR1 MNHNS and CDR2 SASEGT. The CDR3 DNA sequence: TGTGCCAGCACCCTGGACGAGGGCCGCGGCTACACCTTC. This sequence encodes CASTLDEGRGYTF.

The chain carries TRBV29-1 and TRBJ2-2, with TRBD1 matching over 11 bases. With V trimmed by 0 bases and J by 5 bases, 8 bases remained unmatched. In germline, CDR1 is SQVTM, CDR2 ANQGSEA. This CDR3 is built from 17 residues. The CDR3 DNA is TGCAGCGTTGAAGATCAAAGGACAGGGGGCCAAACCGGGGAGCTGTTTTTT. It translates to CSVEDQRTGGQTGELFF.